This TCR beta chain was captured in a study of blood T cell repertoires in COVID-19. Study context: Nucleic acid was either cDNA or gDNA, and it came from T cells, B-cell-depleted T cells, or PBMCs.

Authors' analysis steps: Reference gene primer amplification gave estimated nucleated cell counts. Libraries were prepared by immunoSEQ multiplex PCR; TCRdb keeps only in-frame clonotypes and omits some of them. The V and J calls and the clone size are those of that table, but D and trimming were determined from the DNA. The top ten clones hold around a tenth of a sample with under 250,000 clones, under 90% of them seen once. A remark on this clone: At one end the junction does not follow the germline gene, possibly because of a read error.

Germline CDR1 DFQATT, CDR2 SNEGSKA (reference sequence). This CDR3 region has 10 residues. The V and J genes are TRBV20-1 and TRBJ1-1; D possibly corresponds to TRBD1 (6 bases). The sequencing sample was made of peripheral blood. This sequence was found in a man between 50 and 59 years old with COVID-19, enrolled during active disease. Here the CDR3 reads CSAGGPQQGF. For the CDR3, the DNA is TGCAGTGCTGGAGGGCCTCAGCAGGGGTTT.